These T cell receptor beta chains were read from a single sample in a study of PD-1 blockade in classical Hodgkin lymphoma. Assay used: immunoSEQ multiplex PCR; TCRdb lists only in-frame clones, some missing. Among 20,000 to 25,000 clones listed, about three quarters were seen once. Specimen: peripheral blood mononuclear cells (PBMCs), collected before the second cycle of nivolumab. These receptors came from a human donor with classical Hodgkin lymphoma. Each CDR3 is given with its conserved first and last residue. Fields, in order: CDR3 DNA, CDR3 protein, V gene, J gene, clone size, D gene. The D gene is left open where the match is weak. Rows may omit the clone size; those that give it use once, few, many or a size class.

CDR3 DNA: TGTGCCAGCAGCTCCCCCGGGACAGCTAACTATGGCTACACCTTC
CDR3 protein: CASSSPGTANYGYTF
V gene: TRBV6-5
J gene: TRBJ1-2
clone size: NA
D gene: TRBD1

CDR3 DNA: TGTGCCAGCAGCCAGGGGGTTAATGAAAAACTGTTTTTT
CDR3 protein: CASSQGVNEKLFF
V gene: TRBV4-2
J gene: TRBJ1-4
clone size: NA
D gene: NA

CDR3 DNA: TGCAGCCTTTTTAGAGAAGAGACCCAGTACTTC
CDR3 protein: CSLFREETQYF
V gene: TRBV29-1
J gene: TRBJ2-5
clone size: once
D gene: NA

CDR3 DNA: TGTGCCACCAAAAGGCACAGCTCCTACGAGCAGTACTTC
CDR3 protein: CATKRHSSYEQYF
V gene: TRBV28
J gene: TRBJ2-7
clone size: few
D gene: NA

CDR3 DNA: TGTGCCAGTACCCTATCCGGGACAGGGTTCACCGGGGAGCTGTTTTTT
CDR3 protein: CASTLSGTGFTGELFF
V gene: TRBV19
J gene: TRBJ2-2
clone size: NA
D gene: TRBD1

CDR3 DNA: TGTGCCAGCAGCAAAGGAGGGTTCAATGAGCAGTTCTTC
CDR3 protein: CASSKGGFNEQFF
V gene: TRBV6-5
J gene: TRBJ2-1
clone size: NA
D gene: NA

CDR3 DNA: TGTGCCAGCAGGGTGAACACCGGGGAGCTGTTTTTT
CDR3 protein: CASRVNTGELFF
V gene: TRBV28
J gene: TRBJ2-2
clone size: NA
D gene: NA

CDR3 DNA: TGTGCCAGCAGTTACTACTTAACAGATACGCAGTATTTT
CDR3 protein: CASSYYLTDTQYF
V gene: TRBV6-5
J gene: TRBJ2-3
clone size: NA
D gene: NA

CDR3 DNA: TGTGCCAGTAGGACTAGCGGGAAGGTTTGGGAGACCCAGTACTTC
CDR3 protein: CASRTSGKVWETQYF
V gene: TRBV19
J gene: TRBJ2-5
clone size: NA
D gene: TRBD2

CDR3 DNA: TGCGCCAGCAGCCTCCCGACTAGCGGGAGTTACAATGAGCAGTTCTTC
CDR3 protein: CASSLPTSGSYNEQFF
V gene: TRBV4-1
J gene: TRBJ2-1
clone size: NA
D gene: TRBD2

CDR3 DNA: TGTGCCAGCTCACCCGACAGAGCATACAATGAGCAGTTCTTC
CDR3 protein: CASSPDRAYNEQFF
V gene: TRBV18
J gene: TRBJ2-1
clone size: NA
D gene: NA

CDR3 DNA: TGTGCCAGCTCACCGGACAGGGTAGCAAACATTCAGTACTTC
CDR3 protein: CASSPDRVANIQYF
V gene: TRBV18
J gene: TRBJ2-4
clone size: NA
D gene: TRBD1

CDR3 DNA: TGTGCCAGCTCACCAAACAGGGCGGAGACCCAGTACTTC
CDR3 protein: CASSPNRAETQYF
V gene: TRBV18
J gene: TRBJ2-5
clone size: NA
D gene: NA

CDR3 DNA: TGCGCCAGCAGCACGACTAGCGGAAACAATGAGCAGTTCTTC
CDR3 protein: CASSTTSGNNEQFF
V gene: TRBV5-1
J gene: TRBJ2-1
clone size: NA
D gene: TRBD2

CDR3 DNA: TGTGCCATCAGTTACTCCGGGACAGAAGAGACCCAGTACTTC
CDR3 protein: CAISYSGTEETQYF
V gene: TRBV10-3
J gene: TRBJ2-5
clone size: NA
D gene: TRBD1

CDR3 DNA: TGTGCCAGCAGTTACTCCCAGGGAAACACCATATATTTT
CDR3 protein: CASSYSQGNTIYF
V gene: TRBV6-5
J gene: TRBJ1-3
clone size: NA
D gene: NA

CDR3 DNA: TGTGCCAGCAGTGGGGGAGGGGGGTTCCAGCCCCAGCATTTT
CDR3 protein: CASSGGGGFQPQHF
V gene: TRBV2
J gene: TRBJ1-5
clone size: NA
D gene: NA

CDR3 DNA: TGTGCCAGCAGTGAAGAAGGGACGGGCCGGGAGCAGTACTTC
CDR3 protein: CASSEEGTGREQYF
V gene: TRBV6-1
J gene: TRBJ2-7
clone size: NA
D gene: NA

CDR3 DNA: TGTGCCAGCAGTGTTAACAGGGTTACGAACACTGAAGCTTTCTTT
CDR3 protein: CASSVNRVTNTEAFF
V gene: TRBV28
J gene: TRBJ1-1
clone size: few
D gene: NA

CDR3 DNA: TGTGCCAGCTCACCCCGGACAGGCGCGATAGAGACCCAGTACTTC
CDR3 protein: CASSPRTGAIETQYF
V gene: TRBV18
J gene: TRBJ2-5
clone size: NA
D gene: TRBD1

CDR3 DNA: TGCGCCAGCAGCTTGGATGGCTTTGGGAACACTGAAGCTTTCTTT
CDR3 protein: CASSLDGFGNTEAFF
V gene: TRBV5-1
J gene: TRBJ1-1
clone size: NA
D gene: NA

CDR3 DNA: TGTGCCAGTAGTATAAGCGGGAGTTCAGATACGCAGTATTTT
CDR3 protein: CASSISGSSDTQYF
V gene: TRBV19
J gene: TRBJ2-3
clone size: NA
D gene: TRBD2

CDR3 DNA: TGTGCCATCAGTGAGACTGACGGGGAGCTGTTTTTT
CDR3 protein: CAISETDGELFF
V gene: TRBV10-3
J gene: TRBJ2-2
clone size: NA
D gene: NA

CDR3 DNA: TGTGCCAGCAGCTTGGGGGGACTAGCGGGAGTGGAGACCCAGTACTTC
CDR3 protein: CASSLGGLAGVETQYF
V gene: TRBV7-8
J gene: TRBJ2-5
clone size: once
D gene: TRBD2

CDR3 DNA: TGTGCCAGCAGCTTATTGTACCCGACCCAGTTCAGCCACGAGCAGTACTTC
CDR3 protein: CASSLLYPTQFSHEQYF
V gene: TRBV7-2
J gene: TRBJ2-7
clone size: NA
D gene: NA

CDR3 DNA: TGCGCCAGCAGCTTGACCGGGAACTCCTACGAGCAGTACTTC
CDR3 protein: CASSLTGNSYEQYF
V gene: TRBV5-1
J gene: TRBJ2-7
clone size: once
D gene: NA

CDR3 DNA: TGTGCCAGCAGCGTAGGGACAGGGGGGACGGGAGTCTCAGAAGATACGCAGTATTTT
CDR3 protein: CASSVGTGGTGVSEDTQYF
V gene: TRBV9
J gene: TRBJ2-3
clone size: few
D gene: TRBD1

CDR3 DNA: TGTGCCAGCAGTGAACTAGTTGCCTACAATGAGCAGTTCTTC
CDR3 protein: CASSELVAYNEQFF
V gene: TRBV2
J gene: TRBJ2-1
clone size: NA
D gene: NA

CDR3 DNA: TGCGCCAGCAGCTTGGCCGGACTCGAAGAGACCCAGTACTTC
CDR3 protein: CASSLAGLEETQYF
V gene: TRBV5-1
J gene: TRBJ2-5
clone size: once
D gene: NA